Listed here are 2 T cell receptor beta chains from one sample, sequenced in a study of glioma-infiltrating T cells. Amplification of TCR alpha and beta CDR3 regions from RNA used iRepertoire nested multiplex PCR. TCRdb re-derived calls from the multiplex PCR reads in MiXCR, one entry per CDR3 protein. The sample carries 90,000 or so distinct CDR3 sequences, approximately 40% recorded once. Sample: glioma tissue, nonneoplastic brain tissue, or PBMCs (not recorded which). All receptors derive from a human donor with low-grade glioma or glioblastoma, undergoing nonglioma brain surgery, or in good health (not recorded which).

As for this clonotype: Because the CDR3 is missing its conserved closing phenylalanine or tryptophan, this is likely a read error. The DNA is left out, because the CDR3 cannot be placed on it with certainty; the CDR3 is given as TCRdb lists it. The chain uses TRBV27 and TRBJ2-1; whether TRBD1, the table's D call, matches the DNA was not checked. The germline V gene has CDR1 MNHEY and CDR2 SMNVEV (reference sequence). The CDR3 is 15 residues long, ends included. The CDR3 sequence is CASSPRTGNGYTFGS.

This clonotype was found many times. The CDR3 DNA follows: TGTGCCAGCTCAGCTAGAAGACAGGGGCCGATAGACGAAGCTTTCTTT. It translates to CASSARRQGPIDEAFF. J is TRBJ1-1 and V is TRBV18; 8 bases map to TRBD1. V dropped 5 bases and J dropped 8; count of bases not matched to a gene: 16. CDR1 is KGHSH, CDR2 LQKENI, per germline. This CDR3 contains 16 residues.